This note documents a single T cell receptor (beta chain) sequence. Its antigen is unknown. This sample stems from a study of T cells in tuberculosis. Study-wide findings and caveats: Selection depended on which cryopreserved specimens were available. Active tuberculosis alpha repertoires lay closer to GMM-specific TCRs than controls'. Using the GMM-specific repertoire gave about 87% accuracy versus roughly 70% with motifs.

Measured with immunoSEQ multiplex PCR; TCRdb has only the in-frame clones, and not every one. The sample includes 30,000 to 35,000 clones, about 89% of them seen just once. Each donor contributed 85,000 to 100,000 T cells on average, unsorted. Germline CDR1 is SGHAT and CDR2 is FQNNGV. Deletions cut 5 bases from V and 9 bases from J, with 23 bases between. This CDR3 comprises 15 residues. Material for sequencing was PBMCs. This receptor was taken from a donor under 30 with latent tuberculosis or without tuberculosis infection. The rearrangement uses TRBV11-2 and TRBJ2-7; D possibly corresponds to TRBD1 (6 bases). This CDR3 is CASSSYQGPPDGQYF. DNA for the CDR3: TGTGCCAGCAGCAGCTACCAGGGGCCGCCCGACGGGCAGTACTTC.